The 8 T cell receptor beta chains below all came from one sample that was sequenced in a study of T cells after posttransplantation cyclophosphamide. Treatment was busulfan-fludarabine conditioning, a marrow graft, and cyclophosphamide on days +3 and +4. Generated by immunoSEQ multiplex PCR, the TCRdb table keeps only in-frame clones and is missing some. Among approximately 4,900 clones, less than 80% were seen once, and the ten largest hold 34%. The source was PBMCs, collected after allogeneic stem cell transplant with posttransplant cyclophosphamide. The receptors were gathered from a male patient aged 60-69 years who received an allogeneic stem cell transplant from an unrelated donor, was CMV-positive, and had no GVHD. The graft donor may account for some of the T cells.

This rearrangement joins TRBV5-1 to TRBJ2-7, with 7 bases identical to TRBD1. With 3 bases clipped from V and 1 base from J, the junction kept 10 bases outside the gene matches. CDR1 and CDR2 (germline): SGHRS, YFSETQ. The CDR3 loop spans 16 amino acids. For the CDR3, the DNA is TGCGCCAGCAGCTCCCTATCCCGGGACAGATCCTACGAGCAGTACTTC. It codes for CASSSLSRDRSYEQYF.

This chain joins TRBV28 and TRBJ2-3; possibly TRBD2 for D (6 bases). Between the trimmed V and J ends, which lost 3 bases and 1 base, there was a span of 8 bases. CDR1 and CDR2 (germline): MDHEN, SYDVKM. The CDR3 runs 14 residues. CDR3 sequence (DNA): TGTGCCAGCAGTTTTGTAGCGGGCACAGATACGCAGTATTTT. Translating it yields CASSFVAGTDTQYF.

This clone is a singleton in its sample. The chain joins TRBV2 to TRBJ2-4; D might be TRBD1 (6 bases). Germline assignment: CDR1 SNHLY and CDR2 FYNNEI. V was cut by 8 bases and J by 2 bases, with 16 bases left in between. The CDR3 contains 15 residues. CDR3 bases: TGTGCCAGCTCTGAGGTGGGGGCTCCCAAAAACATTCAGTACTTC. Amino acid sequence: CASSEVGAPKNIQYF.

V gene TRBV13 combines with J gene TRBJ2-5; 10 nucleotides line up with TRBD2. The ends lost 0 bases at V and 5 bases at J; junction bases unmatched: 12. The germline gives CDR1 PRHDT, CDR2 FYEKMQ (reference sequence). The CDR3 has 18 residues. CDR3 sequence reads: CASSLGALTAGGEETQYF. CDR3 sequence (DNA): TGTGCCAGCAGCTTAGGGGCCCTAACAGCGGGAGGGGAGGAGACCCAGTACTTC.

CDR3 amino acids: CASSPTTGQNSPLHF. The CDR3 DNA reads as TGTGCCAGCAGCCCAACGACAGGACAGAATTCACCCCTCCACTTT. The gene calls are TRBV7-6 and TRBJ1-6; TRBD1 is a possible D gene (6 bases). The germline V gene encodes CDR1 SGHVS and CDR2 FNYEAQ. This CDR3 spans 15 amino acids. Between the trimmed V and J ends, which lost 5 bases and 7 bases, there was a span of 15 bases.

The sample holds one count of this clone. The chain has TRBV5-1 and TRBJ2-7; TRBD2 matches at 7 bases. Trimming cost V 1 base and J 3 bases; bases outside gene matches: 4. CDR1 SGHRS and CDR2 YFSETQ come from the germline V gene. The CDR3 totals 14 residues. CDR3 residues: CASSLWGRDYEQYF. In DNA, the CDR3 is TGCGCCAGCAGCTTGTGGGGGAGGGACTACGAGCAGTACTTC.

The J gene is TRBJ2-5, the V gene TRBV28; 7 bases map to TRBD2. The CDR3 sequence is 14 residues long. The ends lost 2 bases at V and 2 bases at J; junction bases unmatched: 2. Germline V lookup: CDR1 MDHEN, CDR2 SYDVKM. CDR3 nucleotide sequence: TGTGCCAGCAGTTTACTGGGACTACAAGAGACCCAGTACTTC. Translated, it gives CASSLLGLQETQYF. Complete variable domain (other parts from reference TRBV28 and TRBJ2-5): DVKVTQSSRYLVKRTGEKVFLECVQDMDHENMFWYRQDPGLGLRLIYFSYDVKMKEKGDIPEGYSVSREKKERFSLILESASTNQTSMYLCASSLLGLQETQYFGPGTRLLVL.

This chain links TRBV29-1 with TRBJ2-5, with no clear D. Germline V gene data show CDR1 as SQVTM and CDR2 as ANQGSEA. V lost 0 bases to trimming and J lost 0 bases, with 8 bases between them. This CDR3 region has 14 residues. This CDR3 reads CSVEDPRYQETQYF. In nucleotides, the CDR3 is TGCAGCGTTGAAGATCCTAGGTACCAAGAGACCCAGTACTTC.